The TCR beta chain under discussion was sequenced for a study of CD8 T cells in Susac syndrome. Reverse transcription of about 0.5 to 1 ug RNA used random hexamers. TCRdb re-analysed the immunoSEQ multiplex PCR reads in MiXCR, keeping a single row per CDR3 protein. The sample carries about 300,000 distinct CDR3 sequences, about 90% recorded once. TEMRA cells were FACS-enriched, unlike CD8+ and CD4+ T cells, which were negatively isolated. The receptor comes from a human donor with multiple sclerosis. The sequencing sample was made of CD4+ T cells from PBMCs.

CDR3 region: CASSYRPLILYEQYF. CDR3 coding DNA: TGTGCCAGCAGTTACCGGCCCCTCATTCTCTACGAGCAGTACTTC. The chain links TRBV6-2 or TRBV6-3 to TRBJ2-7, with unresolved D. The ends were cut back, 2 bases at V and 3 bases at J, with 14 bases in the middle. The CDR3 consists of 15 residues. The germline V gene encodes CDR1 MNHEY and CDR2 SVGEGT.